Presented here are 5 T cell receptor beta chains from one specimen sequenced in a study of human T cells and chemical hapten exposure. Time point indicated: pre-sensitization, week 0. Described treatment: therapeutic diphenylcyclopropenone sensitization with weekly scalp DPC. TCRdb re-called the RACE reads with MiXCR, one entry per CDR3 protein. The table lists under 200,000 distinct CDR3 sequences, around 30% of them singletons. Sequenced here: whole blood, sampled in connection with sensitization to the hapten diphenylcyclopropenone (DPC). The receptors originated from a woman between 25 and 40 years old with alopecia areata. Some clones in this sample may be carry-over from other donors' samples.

The DNA for the CDR3 is TGTGCCAGCAGCCCACAGCCCCAGCATTTT. It specifies CASSPQPQHF. The rearrangement uses TRBV9 and TRBJ1-5; D gene unclear. CDR3 length equals 10 residues. V shed 4 bases and J shed 7 bases, with 3 bases lying between them. The germline gives CDR1 SGDLS, CDR2 YYNGEE.

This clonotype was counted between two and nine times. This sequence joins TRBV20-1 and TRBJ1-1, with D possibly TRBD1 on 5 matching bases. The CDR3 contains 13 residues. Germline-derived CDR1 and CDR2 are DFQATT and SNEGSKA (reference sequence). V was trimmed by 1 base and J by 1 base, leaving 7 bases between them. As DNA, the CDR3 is TGCAGTGCTAGAGCCGGGGGGAACACTGAAGCTTTCTTT. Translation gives CSARAGGNTEAFF.

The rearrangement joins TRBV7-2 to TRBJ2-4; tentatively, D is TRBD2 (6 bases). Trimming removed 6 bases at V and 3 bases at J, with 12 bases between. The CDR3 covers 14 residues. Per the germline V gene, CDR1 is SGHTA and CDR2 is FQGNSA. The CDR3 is CASRALGGKNIQYF. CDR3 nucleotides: TGTGCCAGCAGGGCCCTGGGGGGCAAAAACATTCAGTACTTC.

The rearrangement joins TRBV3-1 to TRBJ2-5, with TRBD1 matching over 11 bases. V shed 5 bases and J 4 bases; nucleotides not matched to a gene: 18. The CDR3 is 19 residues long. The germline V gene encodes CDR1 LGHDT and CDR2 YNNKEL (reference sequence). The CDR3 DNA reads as TGTGCCAGCAGCGGCCGGGACAGGGGGATCTTGGGCTTAGGAGAGACCCAGTACTTC. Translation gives CASSGRDRGILGLGETQYF.

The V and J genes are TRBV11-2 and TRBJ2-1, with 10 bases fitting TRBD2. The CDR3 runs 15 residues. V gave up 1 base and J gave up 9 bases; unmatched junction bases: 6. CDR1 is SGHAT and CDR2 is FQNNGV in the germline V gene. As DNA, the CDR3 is TGTGCCAGCAGCTTAGGGCCAGCGGGGGGGCGTGAGCAGTTCTTC. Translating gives CASSLGPAGGREQFF.